What follows are 14 T cell receptor beta chains derived from one specimen sequenced in a study of beta chain features in type 1 diabetes. The study reverse transcribed the entire isolated RNA, so it sequenced expressed TCRB transcripts. Here immunoSEQ multiplex PCR was the method, and the copy in TCRdb shows in-frame clones only, minus some. The sample includes 350,000 to 450,000 clones, about 14% of them seen just once. The sequencing input was naive CD4+ T cells from blood. The source of these receptors is a man aged 30 to 45 in good health.

This clone was found a few times. The chain joins TRBV29-1 to TRBJ2-3, with 15 bases that match TRBD2. V lost 4 bases to trimming and J lost 9 bases; unmatched junction nucleotides: 2. The germline V gene has CDR1 SQVTM and CDR2 ANQGSEA. This CDR3 is 13 amino acids long. CDR3: CSVGGLAGGTQYF. In DNA form, the CDR3 reads TGCAGCGTTGGGGGACTAGCGGGAGGCACGCAGTATTTT.

This clone was picked up a small number of times. The chain has TRBV7-6 and TRBJ2-5; 8 positions agree with TRBD2. The V and J ends lost 5 bases and 8 bases, in that order; junction bases with no gene match: 1. CDR3 length: 11 residues. Germline CDR1 SGHVS, CDR2 FNYEAQ. CDR3 sequence reads: CASSREGTQYF. The CDR3 coding sequence is TGTGCCAGCAGCCGGGAGGGTACCCAGTACTTC.

A word on this clone: Mismatch with germline at one junction end may stem from a read error. The chain employs TRBV10-3 and TRBJ1-1; D might be TRBD1 (5 bases). Germline CDR1 ENHRY, CDR2 SYGVKD. The CDR3 length is 13 residues. The CDR3 DNA sequence: TGTGCCAGCAGTCGACAGCTAAACACTGAAGCTTTCTTT. It encodes CASSRQLNTEAFF.

The V and J genes are TRBV7-6 and TRBJ1-2; maybe TRBD1 (6 bases). Germline V gives CDR1 SGHVS, CDR2 FNYEAQ. Trimming removed 3 bases from V and 7 bases from J, with 15 bases in between. The CDR3 spans 14 residues. The DNA for the CDR3 is TGTGCCAGCAGCTTGTACCCCAGGGGAGGTGGCTACACCTTC. Its protein product is CASSLYPRGGGYTF.

This clone was counted only a few times. The V and J genes are TRBV18 and TRBJ1-1; D remains ambiguous. The CDR3 extends over 13 amino acids. Germline V gene data show CDR1 as KGHSH and CDR2 as LQKENI. V lost 2 bases and J 1 base, leaving 5 bases between the germline ends. The CDR3 bases are TGTGCCAGCTCACCAACCAGGAACACTGAAGCTTTCTTT. This translates into CASSPTRNTEAFF.

This clone came up a few times. The J gene is TRBJ2-2, the V gene TRBV9; a possible D gene is TRBD1 (6 bases). This CDR3 is built from 14 residues. The germline CDR1 and CDR2 sequences are SGDLS and YYNGEE. The ends were cut back, 6 bases at V and 2 bases at J, with 11 bases in the middle. The CDR3 coding sequence is TGTGCCAGCACGGACAGACGTAACACCGGGGAGCTGTTTTTT. The encoded protein is CASTDRRNTGELFF.

The chain carries TRBV6-5 and TRBJ2-7; D might be TRBD1 (6 bases). The CDR3 has 14 residues. CDR1 and CDR2 from the germline V gene are MNHEY and SVGAGI. V was pared by 5 bases and J by 5 bases, with 16 bases between. CDR3 coding DNA: TGTGCCAGCAGTCCCCAGGGGTTATTGAACGAGCAGTACTTC. Amino acid sequence: CASSPQGLLNEQYF.

This clone was recorded a few times. The chain carries TRBV30 and TRBJ2-1; no definite D call. The CDR3 runs 12 residues. Trimming took off 0 bases at V and 7 bases at J, with 7 bases between the two ends. Germline V lookup: CDR1 GTSNPN, CDR2 SVGIG (reference sequence). The CDR3 region has the DNA TGTGCCTGGAGTGTACAAGGAAATGAGCAGTTCTTC. Amino acids: CAWSVQGNEQFF.

This clone came up a few times. The chain links TRBV10-3 to TRBJ1-1; a weak D match, TRBD1 (5 bases). The CDR3 loop spans 12 amino acids. Deletions cut 7 bases from V and 1 base from J, with 7 bases between. CDR1 and CDR2 from the germline V gene are ENHRY and SYGVKD. CDR3 in amino acids: CAINGQNTEAFF. CDR3 DNA sequence: TGTGCCATCAATGGACAGAACACTGAAGCTTTCTTT.

This clone was counted only a few times. The V gene is TRBV2, the J gene TRBJ2-7; maybe TRBD1 (6 bases). The CDR3 is made up of 14 amino acids. Per the germline V gene, CDR1 is SNHLY and CDR2 is FYNNEI. Trimming removed 1 base at V and 6 bases at J, with 13 bases between. The CDR3 DNA sequence: TGTGCCAGCAGTGAAGGAAATTCAGGGGTCGAGCAGTACTTC. This encodes CASSEGNSGVEQYF.

This clone showed up just a few times. The chain couples TRBV5-6 to TRBJ2-7; TRBD1 matches 7 bases. Germline values: CDR1 SGHDT, CDR2 YYEEEE. With 4 bases clipped from V and 4 bases from J, the junction kept 14 bases outside the gene matches. The CDR3 loop spans 16 amino acids. CDR3 coding DNA: TGTGCCAGCAGCGGAACCGGGACAGCCTCACCTTACGAGCAGTACTTC. This sequence encodes CASSGTGTASPYEQYF.

J is TRBJ1-2 and V is TRBV29-1; the D gene is possibly TRBD1 (5 bases). The germline V gene encodes CDR1 SQVTM and CDR2 ANQGSEA. V was cut by 7 bases and J by 7 bases, with 16 bases left in between. The CDR3 totals 12 residues. CDR3 region: CSAAGALGGYTF. The CDR3 DNA is TGCAGCGCCGCCGGGGCTTTGGGTGGCTACACCTTC.

The CDR3 DNA is TGCGCCAGCAGCCAAGCAGCGGCGGGACTGGACAATGAGCAGTTCTTC. It codes for CASSQAAAGLDNEQFF. V usage is TRBV4-3 and J usage is TRBJ2-1; TRBD2 is a possible D gene (6 bases). V was pared by 1 base and J by 5 bases, with 15 bases between. Looked up from germline, CDR1 is LGHNA and CDR2 is YSLEER. The CDR3 is 16 residues long.

In this sample, this clone turned up a few times. The V and J genes are TRBV5-1 and TRBJ2-5, with 9 nucleotides matching TRBD1. The CDR3 totals 15 residues. Germline lookup yields CDR1 SGHRS and CDR2 YFSETQ. J gave up 2 bases and V 4 bases, and 6 bases lay outside the gene matches. This CDR3 reads CASSQGQGPQETQYF. The CDR3 DNA sequence: TGCGCCAGCAGCCAAGGACAGGGGCCACAAGAGACCCAGTACTTC.